This T cell receptor beta chain was recovered during a study of blood T cell repertoires in COVID-19. Study information: PBMCs, B-cell-depleted T cells, or T cells were the source of the cDNA or gDNA that made up the material.

Each participant's cohort was designated according to participant-reported clinical history. Clones were read by immunoSEQ multiplex PCR, and TCRdb kept only the in-frame ones, dropping some. In the table there are some 120,000 clones, roughly 80% of which are singletons. V dropped 2 bases and J dropped 1; count of bases not matched to a gene: 6. In germline, CDR1 is LGHDT, CDR2 YNNKEL (reference sequence). The CDR3 is 17 amino acids. The sequence was collected from a man aged 25 to 45 who had recovered from COVID-19. The genes are TRBV3-1 (or the pseudogene TRBV3-2) and TRBJ2-1; TRBD2 matches 9 bases. Sample: PBMCs or T cells enriched from blood (not recorded which). CDR3 in amino acids: CASSQSSGVLSYNEQFF. CDR3 DNA: TGTGCCAGCAGCCAATCTAGCGGGGTTCTGTCCTACAATGAGCAGTTCTTC.